This T cell receptor beta chain was observed in a study of T cells in Graves' hyperthyroidism and ophthalmopathy. Recently diagnosed hyperthyroidism of less than 2 months' duration affected patients aged 18 to 65. Diagnoses used clinical symptoms, serum thyroxine and TRAb, thyroid ultrasound and orbital computed tomography. Deletions cut 10 bases from V and 2 bases from J, with 11 bases between. The CDR3 covers 12 residues. CDR1 ENHRY and CDR2 SYGVKD come from the germline V gene. What was amplified from RNA transcripts were TCR beta CDR3 regions. When the TCR CDR3 underwent first-round RT-PCR, the HTBI primer set was used. From the multiplex PCR reads, TCRdb called clonotypes with MiXCR, one entry per CDR3 protein. The sample records 300,000 to 400,000 distinct CDR3 sequences, roughly 14% being singletons. This clonotype has more than one count but fewer than ten.

The chain is built from TRBV10-3 and TRBJ2-5; tentative D call: TRBD1 (5 bases). This receptor was taken from a woman aged 60-75 years with Graves' hyperthyroidism. Sequenced material: blood. The CDR3 protein is CATQDTQETQYF. The CDR3, as DNA: TGTGCCACCCAGGACACACAAGAGACCCAGTACTTC.